This T cell receptor beta chain appears in the sequencing data of a study of regulatory T cells in long-lasting Graves disease. Study-level results: Persistent disease was associated with favored TRBV28 usage and with favored use of TRBJ1-2 and TRBJ2-5.

HTBI primers from iRepertoire and Arm-PCR of CDR3 regions yielded the TCR beta libraries. In TCRdb, the multiplex PCR reads were re-called with MiXCR into one record per CDR3 protein. The sample has 450,000 to 650,000 distinct CDR3 sequences, about 16% seen once. CDR3 length equals 14 residues. Per the germline V gene, CDR1 is MGHRA and CDR2 is YSYEKL. The V and J ends lost 9 bases and 7 bases, in that order; junction bases with no gene match: 10. This clonotype was counted between two and nine times. The antigen remains undetermined. Time point of the sample: newly diagnosed GD, antithyroid drugs for less than 3 months. The TCR library was made from RNA that had been extracted from PBMCs in TRIzol. By American Thyroid Association guidelines, Graves' disease was diagnosed in the cohort. These records were also assigned to another study, of T cells in Graves' hyperthyroidism and ophthalmopathy. That work contributes: Diagnosis relied on clinical symptoms, serum thyroxine and TRAb, thyroid ultrasound and orbital computed tomography. Ophthalmopathy was predicted by the model a median of around 5.9 months ahead of onset.

V gene TRBV4-1 combines with J gene TRBJ2-1; 9 bases line up with TRBD2. Sequencing used peripheral blood mononuclear cells (PBMCs), obtained at new diagnosis, from a patient treated with antithyroid drugs. The clonotype was recovered from a woman aged 35-65 years with Graves disease. This CDR3 is CASRGGGAQNEQFF. CDR3 coding DNA: TGCGCCAGTAGAGGCGGGGGGGCTCAGAATGAGCAGTTCTTC.